This entry lists 19 T cell receptor beta chains sequenced from one sample in a study of T-cell reconstitution after alpha-beta-depleted transplantation in children. Unique molecular identifiers were used to barcode this TCRbeta library. TCRdb processed the PCR reads anew with MiXCR; each CDR3 protein has one entry. There are around 370,000 distinct CDR3 sequences in the sample; around 15% occur only once, and roughly 41% lies in the top ten. The source was PBMCs, mostly from graft donor cells, collected 360 days after TCRalphabeta/CD19-depleted stem cell transplant. These receptors came from a male patient between 2 and 10 years old who had a stem cell transplant for acute lymphoblastic leukemia, so the T cells may come from the graft donor.

In its sample, this clonotype was seen a few times. This chain connects TRBV6-2 or TRBV6-3 to TRBJ1-1; perhaps TRBD1 as D (6 bases). V lost 1 base and J lost 3, with 6 bases in between. Germline CDR1 reads MNHEY; CDR2 reads SVGEGT. The CDR3 consists of 13 residues. The CDR3 DNA reads as TGTGCCAGCAGTTACTACAGGGACACTGAAGCTTTCTTT. Encoded protein: CASSYYRDTEAFF.

The J gene is TRBJ2-1, the V gene TRBV7-3; 11 bases line up with TRBD2. Germline trimming cut 4 bases from V and 3 bases from J; bases unmatched to any gene: 14. The CDR3 has 19 residues. Germline CDR1 reads SGHTA; CDR2 reads FQGTGA. The DNA of the CDR3 is TGTGCCAGCAGCTCAAGTCTAGCGGGAGGCCAGGATGGCTACAATGAGCAGTTCTTC. This sequence encodes CASSSSLAGGQDGYNEQFF.

This clonotype was picked up many times. The chain recombines TRBV12-3 or TRBV12-4 with TRBJ2-2; 8 nucleotides align to TRBD2. This CDR3 comprises 17 residues. Losses at the gene ends were 5 bases for V and 2 bases for J; bases not matched to a gene: 10. In DNA form, the CDR3 reads TGTGCCAGCAGTCTTCGTTCTAGCGGGTTTAACACCGGGGAGCTGTTTTTT. It encodes CASSLRSSGFNTGELFF.

This chain uses TRBV11-2 with TRBJ2-7; D ambiguous. The CDR3 extends over 14 amino acids. Germline assignment: CDR1 SGHAT and CDR2 FQNNGV. The V and J ends lost 2 bases and 3 bases respectively, with 11 bases between them. CDR3 sequence: CASSLWPANYEQYF. The CDR3 DNA reads TGTGCCAGCAGCTTATGGCCCGCGAACTACGAGCAGTACTTC.

The chain links TRBV12-3 or TRBV12-4 to TRBJ2-7; the D is unclear. The CDR3 is 14 residues long. Between the trimmed V and J ends, which lost 2 bases and 2 bases, there was a span of 10 bases. The CDR3 nucleotides read TGTGCCAGCAGTTTATCGGGCAAGACCTACGAGCAGTACTTC. It encodes CASSLSGKTYEQYF.

There are a few counts of this clonotype. The chain links TRBV6-1 to TRBJ1-2; D not certain. Germline CDR1 is MNHNS and CDR2 is SASEGT. Trimming shortened V by 6 bases and J by 4 bases, and 15 bases separated the two germline ends. The CDR3 sequence is 14 residues long. The DNA for the CDR3 is TGTGCCAGCAGAAAGGTTTCTAACACCTATGGCTACACCTTC. Amino acids: CASRKVSNTYGYTF.

This sequence joins TRBV4-1 and TRBJ2-3; TRBD1 might be the D (5 bases). The CDR3 sequence is 15 residues long. The germline V gene has CDR1 MGHRA and CDR2 YSYEKL. The V end was cut by 3 bases, the J end by 0 bases, with 10 bases between. The CDR3, as DNA: TGCGCCAGCAGCCAGGGAAGGGGTAGCACAGATACGCAGTATTTT. Translated, it gives CASSQGRGSTDTQYF.

The table lists this clonotype with a few counts. J is TRBJ1-1 and V is TRBV9, with a possible D match to TRBD1 (5 bases). The CDR3 totals 12 residues. Germline CDR1 SGDLS, CDR2 YYNGEE. Between the trimmed V and J ends, which lost 4 bases and 11 bases, there was a span of 15 bases. CDR3 region: CASSSRGGLAFF. The CDR3 DNA is TGTGCCAGCAGCTCCCGGGGGGGTTTGGCTTTCTTT.

This clonotype was seen a few times. This rearrangement joins TRBV3-1 to TRBJ1-1; no definite D call. This CDR3 has 15 residues. Looked up from germline, CDR1 is LGHDT and CDR2 is YNNKEL (reference sequence). V dropped 4 bases and J dropped 9 bases, with 21 bases sitting between them. CDR3 coding DNA: TGTGCCAGCAGCCGCTCCAATGTCCCTTTTCGTAAAGCTTTCTTT. It codes for CASSRSNVPFRKAFF.

This clonotype was found many times. The chain combines TRBV6-5 with TRBJ2-7; D ambiguous. The germline CDR1 and CDR2 sequences are MNHEY and SVGAGI. The ends were cut back, 2 bases at V and 2 bases at J, with 13 bases in the middle. This CDR3 spans 15 amino acids. The CDR3 region has the DNA TGTGCCAGCAGTTACGCTCGAGCTGGGACCTACGAGCAGTACTTC. This sequence encodes CASSYARAGTYEQYF.

This clonotype was counted between two and nine times. In DNA form, the CDR3 reads TGTGCTAGTGGTTTGGGCGCGGGAGCTTACAATGAGCAGTTCTTC. This sequence encodes CASGLGAGAYNEQFF. The chain combines TRBV12-5 with TRBJ2-1; 7 positions match TRBD2. This CDR3 is built from 15 residues. With 1 base clipped from V and 4 bases from J, the junction kept 4 bases outside the gene matches. Germline V gives CDR1 LGHNT, CDR2 FRNRAP. The entire variable domain, with the rest obtained from reference TRBV12-5 and TRBJ2-1, is as follows: DARVTQTPRHKVTEMGQEVTMRCQPILGHNTVFWYRQTMMQGLELLAYFRNRAPLDDSGMPKDRFSAEMPDATLATLKIQPSEPRDSAVYFCASGLGAGAYNEQFFGPGTRLTVL.

The chain is built from TRBV18 and TRBJ2-1; D uncertain. Germline CDR1 and CDR2: KGHSH and LQKENI. V lost 3 bases, J lost 0 bases, and 3 bases lay in between. The CDR3 has 13 amino acids. This CDR3 is CASSPPSYNEQFF. The CDR3, as DNA: TGTGCCAGCTCACCCCCCTCCTACAATGAGCAGTTCTTC.

The rearrangement uses TRBV4-3 and TRBJ2-7; TRBD1 matches at 8 bases. This CDR3 is 14 amino acids long. J was trimmed by 0 bases and V by 6 bases; bases with no gene match: 4. Germline loops: CDR1 LGHNA, CDR2 YSLEER. The CDR3 region is CASSPGQASYEQYF. As DNA, the CDR3 is TGCGCCAGCAGTCCGGGACAGGCCTCCTACGAGCAGTACTTC.

The rearrangement uses TRBV12-3 or TRBV12-4 and TRBJ1-6; no clear D gene. The CDR3 contains 14 residues. V shed 0 bases and J shed 8 bases, with 8 bases lying between them. The CDR3, as DNA: TGTGCCAGCAGTTTAGCAGGAACCTATTCACCCCTCCACTTT. Protein product: CASSLAGTYSPLHF.

The rearrangement joins TRBV10-3 to TRBJ1-6; D unresolved. In germline, CDR1 is ENHRY, CDR2 SYGVKD. The CDR3 contains 12 residues. V was pared by 3 bases and J by 9 bases, with 6 bases between. The CDR3 here is CAISDPGSPLHF. The CDR3 DNA sequence: TGTGCCATCAGTGACCCGGGTTCACCCCTCCACTTT.

This clonotype was seen many times. The rearrangement links TRBV4-1 to TRBJ2-1, with D unclear. V shed 0 bases and J shed 8 bases, with 11 bases lying between them. The CDR3 loop spans 14 amino acids. Germline V CDR1 and CDR2: MGHRA, YSYEKL. CDR3 loop: CASSQDEAWDEQFF. The CDR3 DNA is TGCGCCAGCAGCCAAGATGAGGCATGGGATGAGCAGTTCTTC.

This sequence joins TRBV27 and TRBJ2-3, with TRBD2 identical over 14 bases. Germline loops: CDR1 MNHEY, CDR2 SMNVEV (reference sequence). The CDR3 runs 17 residues. V shed 3 bases and J 5 bases; nucleotides not matched to a gene: 7. The CDR3 region is CASSFLGLAGGVDTQYF. DNA of the CDR3: TGTGCCAGCAGTTTCTTAGGACTAGCGGGAGGAGTAGATACGCAGTATTTT.

J is TRBJ2-3 and V is TRBV7-9, with D perhaps matching TRBD2 (6 bases). There are 16 residues in the CDR3. The V end was cut by 1 base, the J end by 0 bases, with 11 bases between. Germline CDR1 SEHNR, CDR2 FQNEAQ (reference sequence). The CDR3 DNA follows: TGTGCCAGCAGCTTAGATGGAGGGGCAAGCACAGATACGCAGTATTTT. It translates to CASSLDGGASTDTQYF.

The sample holds a few counts of this clonotype. The V and J genes are TRBV12-3 or TRBV12-4 and TRBJ2-3, with D possibly being TRBD1 (5 bases). The CDR3 has 14 amino acids. Trimming stripped 5 bases from V and 5 bases from J, with 14 bases between. CDR3 protein: CASSRTRARDTQYF. The CDR3 DNA sequence: TGTGCCAGCAGTAGGACACGGGCAAGAGATACGCAGTATTTT.